This T cell receptor (beta chain) was recovered during a study of metastatic and nonmetastatic thyroid tumors. From germline, CDR1 is DFQATT and CDR2 SNEGSKA (reference sequence). This CDR3 comprises 13 residues. The V segment lost 6 bases and the J segment 5 bases; nucleotides outside the gene matches: 9. This clone appeared a single time. Thyroid surgery took place with no prior treatment in any patient. TCRdb reprocessed the PCR reads via MiXCR. The table shows more than 20,000 clones, with less than 40% occurring only once. The specimen was blood. The sequence derives from a male donor with papillary thyroid cancer or a benign thyroid nodule (not recorded which). Some clones in this sample may be carry-over from other donors' samples. The V gene is TRBV20-1, the J gene TRBJ1-2, with 7 positions matching TRBD1. The CDR3 DNA is TGCAGTGCGGGGGACAGTATGGGGTATGGCTACACCTTC. The encoded protein is CSAGDSMGYGYTF.